The 21 T cell receptor beta chains below come from one sample, sequenced in a study of cytomegalovirus exposure and HLA in healthy donors. It was with 60 Vbeta and 13 Jbeta primers that the PCR ran. Data came from immunoSEQ multiplex PCR; TCRdb stores just in-frame clones and leaves some out. This sample has around 150,000 clones, with 60% to 80% found just once. Sample: PBMCs. These receptors all come from a man aged 25-45 years in good health and CMV-seronegative.

The chain combines TRBV7-2 with TRBJ2-7; 9 bases map to TRBD2. This CDR3 is built from 17 residues. Unmatched junction bases numbered 10, after V lost 2 bases and J lost 2 bases. Germline V gives CDR1 SGHTA, CDR2 FQGNSA. The CDR3 DNA follows: TGTGCCAGCAGCTTAACCGGGACTAGCTCTCCCCCCTACGAGCAGTACTTC. This sequence encodes CASSLTGTSSPPYEQYF.

In DNA form, the CDR3 reads TGTGCCAGCAGCCGACAGCTGAGTGGCTACACCTTC. Amino acid sequence: CASSRQLSGYTF. J is TRBJ1-2 and V is TRBV7-2; weak D call: TRBD1 (5 bases). The CDR3 loop spans 12 amino acids. Trimming removed 5 bases from V and 7 bases from J, with 11 bases in between. The germline gives CDR1 SGHTA, CDR2 FQGNSA. The whole variable domain, filled in from reference TRBV7-2 and TRBJ1-2, reads GAGVSQSPSNKVTEKGKDVELRCDPISGHTALYWYRQSLGQGLEFLIYFQGNSAPDKSGLPSDRFSAERTGGSVSTLTIQRTQQEDSAVYLCASSRQLSGYTFGSGTRLTVV.

The V call is TRBV7-2, the J call TRBJ2-7; perhaps TRBD1 as D (6 bases). The germline V gene has CDR1 SGHTA and CDR2 FQGNSA. Trimming took 4 bases from V and 3 from J, leaving 13 bases between them. The CDR3 sequence is 14 residues long. The CDR3 reads CASSSSGHIYEQYF. CDR3 sequence (DNA): TGTGCCAGCAGCTCGTCGGGACACATCTACGAGCAGTACTTC.

V usage is TRBV18 and J usage is TRBJ1-4; D remains ambiguous. CDR3 length: 14 residues. Trimming removed 2 bases at V and 6 bases at J, with 10 bases between. Germline CDR1 is KGHSH and CDR2 is LQKENI. CDR3 amino acids: CASSPKREDEKLFF. In nucleotides, the CDR3 is TGTGCCAGCTCACCAAAGAGGGAGGATGAAAAACTGTTTTTT.

This chain links TRBV16 with TRBJ2-4; possibly TRBD2 for D (6 bases). The germline V gene encodes CDR1 KGHSY and CDR2 FQNENV. The CDR3 has 18 residues. Trimming stripped 5 bases from V and 1 base from J, with 21 bases between. CDR3 nucleotide sequence: TGTGCCAGCAGCTTCGGGACTTTTTCCCGGAGGGCCAAAAACATTCAGTACTTC. Its protein product is CASSFGTFSRRAKNIQYF.

The sample holds one count of this clone. The chain is built from TRBV29-1 and TRBJ2-1; 10 bases align to TRBD2. The germline V gene has CDR1 SQVTM and CDR2 ANQGSEA. V was clipped by 6 bases and J by 5 bases; unmatched bases: 13. This CDR3 region has 16 residues. The CDR3 DNA reads TGCAGCGTGATGTCCAGCGGGAGGGCTCCCGACAATGAGCAGTTCTTC. Protein: CSVMSSGRAPDNEQFF.

This sequence joins TRBV7-9 and TRBJ2-5, with a tentative D call TRBD1 (5 bases). This CDR3 is built from 13 residues. Germline V gives CDR1 SEHNR, CDR2 FQNEAQ (reference sequence). The V end lost 1 base, the J end lost 5 bases, and 8 bases lay between the germline ends. CDR3 loop: CASSLGRVETQYF. The CDR3 DNA reads TGTGCCAGCAGCTTAGGCAGGGTCGAGACCCAGTACTTC.

The V gene is TRBV6-5, the J gene TRBJ2-5; D is perhaps TRBD2 (5 bases). V lost 4 bases, J lost 11 bases, and 17 bases lay in between. From germline, CDR1 is MNHEY and CDR2 SVGAGI. This CDR3 has 13 amino acids. Here the CDR3 reads CASSFGLASEQYF. Written as DNA, the CDR3 is TGTGCCAGCAGTTTTGGACTGGCCTCGGAGCAGTACTTC.

This chain joins TRBV10-3 and TRBJ1-1, with 7 bases that match TRBD1. The CDR3 spans 14 residues. J was trimmed by 2 bases and V by 2 bases; bases with no gene match: 2. CDR1 and CDR2 from the germline V gene are ENHRY and SYGVKD. The CDR3 spells CAISEGTVNTEAFF. CDR3 DNA: TGTGCCATCAGTGAGGGGACAGTTAACACTGAAGCTTTCTTT.

The chain has TRBV6-1 and TRBJ2-1, with D possibly TRBD2 on 6 matching bases. Germline CDR1 reads MNHNS; CDR2 reads SASEGT. Trimming pared 3 bases from V and 10 bases from J, leaving 16 bases between. This CDR3 region has 14 residues. CDR3 in DNA: TGTGCCAGCAGTGACGGGACTCATCGGCGGGAGCAGTTCTTC. Protein: CASSDGTHRREQFF.

This clone showed up just a few times. The chain links TRBV6-5 to TRBJ2-7, with TRBD1 matching 8 bases. Germline CDR1 and CDR2: MNHEY and SVGAGI. The CDR3 sequence is 15 residues long. Unmatched junction bases numbered 12, after V lost 4 bases and J lost 7 bases. The CDR3 region has the DNA TGTGCCAGCAGTTCCCGGACAGGGTACATGGGGGAGCAGTACTTC. It codes for CASSSRTGYMGEQYF.

The CDR3 is CASSLWLDEQFF. CDR3 in DNA: TGTGCCAGCAGCTTGTGGCTTGATGAGCAGTTCTTC. V is TRBV5-6 and J is TRBJ2-1; D unresolved. Germline V CDR1 and CDR2: SGHDT, YYEEEE. The CDR3 sequence is 12 residues long. Trimming took off 1 base at V and 8 bases at J, with 7 bases between the two ends. Full variable domain (missing parts from reference TRBV5-6 and TRBJ2-1): DAGVTQSPTHLIKTRGQQVTLRCSPKSGHDTVSWYQQALGQGPQFIFQYYEEEERQRGNFPDRFSGHQFPNYSSELNVNALLLGDSALYLCASSLWLDEQFFGPGTRLTVL.

This clone showed up just once. V is TRBV14 and J is TRBJ2-7, with TRBD1 identical over 7 bases. Germline V CDR1 and CDR2: SGHDN, FVKESK. Unmatched junction bases numbered 13, after V lost 3 bases and J lost 5 bases. The CDR3 has 16 amino acids. In DNA form, the CDR3 reads TGTGCCAGCAGCCAGCTCTACAGGGGAAAGAGCGACGAGCAGTACTTC. Translation: CASSQLYRGKSDEQYF.

This chain joins TRBV6-1 and TRBJ2-1; 14 nucleotides match TRBD2. Germline CDR1 reads MNHNS; CDR2 reads SASEGT. The CDR3 totals 15 residues. Losses at the gene ends were 8 bases for V and 6 bases for J; bases not matched to a gene: 6. The CDR3 nucleotides read TGTGCCAGCGACTCAGGACTAGCGGGAGGCAATGAGCAGTTCTTC. Translation: CASDSGLAGGNEQFF.

In nucleotides, the CDR3 is TGTGCCAGCAGCTTCGCTAGCGGGAGGTCGGATACGCAGTATTTT. The encoded protein is CASSFASGRSDTQYF. V and J are TRBV7-9 and TRBJ2-3; TRBD2 matches 11 bases. Trimming cost V 3 bases and J 6 bases; bases outside gene matches: 5. The CDR3 contains 15 residues. Germline lookup yields CDR1 SEHNR and CDR2 FQNEAQ (reference sequence).

In this sample, this clone turned up a few times. The chain combines TRBV7-9 with TRBJ1-3; 8 bases agree with TRBD1. The CDR3 covers 16 residues. Germline CDR1 SEHNR, CDR2 FQNEAQ (reference sequence). With 1 base clipped from V and 0 bases from J, the junction kept 2 bases outside the gene matches. Written as DNA, the CDR3 is TGTGCCAGCAGCTTAGGACAGGGGACCTCTGGAAACACCATATATTTT. Amino acids: CASSLGQGTSGNTIYF.

The chain has TRBV7-9 and TRBJ2-7, with TRBD2 matching 12 bases. Germline trimming cut 3 bases from V and 2 bases from J; bases unmatched to any gene: 5. Germline values: CDR1 SEHNR, CDR2 FQNEAQ (reference sequence). The CDR3 runs 16 residues. CDR3 sequence (DNA): TGTGCCAGCAGCTTTGGCACTAGCGGGGGGACCTACGAGCAGTACTTC. It encodes CASSFGTSGGTYEQYF.

The chain combines TRBV5-4 with TRBJ1-4; possible D gene TRBD1, 6 bases. Germline CDR1 reads SGHNT; CDR2 reads YYREEE (reference sequence). Deletions cut 6 bases from V and 3 bases from J, with 18 bases between. The CDR3 has 16 amino acids. CDR3 sequence: CASTAGGGAPNEKLFF. CDR3 DNA: TGTGCCAGCACAGCAGGAGGGGGGGCGCCTAATGAAAAACTGTTTTTT. The whole variable domain, filled in from reference TRBV5-4 and TRBJ1-4, reads ETGVTQSPTHLIKTRGQQVTLRCSSQSGHNTVSWYQQALGQGPQFIFQYYREEENGRGNFPPRFSGLQFPNYSSELNVNALELDDSALYLCASTAGGGAPNEKLFFGSGTQLSVL.

The chain couples TRBV27 to TRBJ2-2; maybe TRBD1 (5 bases). The CDR3 consists of 15 residues. In germline, CDR1 is MNHEY, CDR2 SMNVEV (reference sequence). V was clipped by 6 bases and J by 5 bases, with 16 bases between them. The CDR3 region is CASRTRTSITGELFF. The CDR3 DNA reads as TGTGCCAGCAGGACAAGGACAAGCATTACCGGGGAGCTGTTTTTT.

DNA for the CDR3: TGCGCCAGCAGCTTGGAGACAGGGCAATATGGCTACACCTTC. Protein product: CASSLETGQYGYTF. This chain connects TRBV5-1 to TRBJ1-2; 7 bases map to TRBD1. Losses at the gene ends were 0 bases for V and 5 bases for J; bases not matched to a gene: 4. The germline gives CDR1 SGHRS, CDR2 YFSETQ. The length of the CDR3 is 14 residues.

This chain joins TRBV28 and TRBJ1-2, with 8 nucleotides matching TRBD1. Germline CDR1 and CDR2: MDHEN and SYDVKM. The CDR3 is 14 residues long. After removal of 6 bases from V and 4 bases from J, the junction contained 7 bases not matched to a gene. CDR3 nucleotide sequence: TGTGCCAGCAGCACCGGACAGGGCGTCTATGGCTACACCTTC. Translated, it gives CASSTGQGVYGYTF.